Following are 19 T cell receptor beta chains from one sample sequenced in a study of spatial heterogeneity in lung cancer. Time point: sample taken at primary tumor resection. TCRdb ran MiXCR on the 5' RACE reads and lists one entry per CDR3 protein. This table holds roughly 80,000 distinct CDR3 sequences, about 8% found once. Sequencing was performed on PBMCs, taken at surgery. The receptors come from a male donor with early-stage non-small cell lung cancer.

This clonotype was detected a few times. The V gene is TRBV5-1, the J gene TRBJ1-1, with D maybe TRBD1 (5 bases). This CDR3 spans 14 amino acids. Per the germline V gene, CDR1 is SGHRS and CDR2 is YFSETQ. Deletions cut 0 bases from V and 4 bases from J, with 10 bases between. The CDR3 DNA reads as TGCGCCAGCAGCTTGGTACAGGTGCCCACTGAAGCTTTCTTT. It codes for CASSLVQVPTEAFF.

This clonotype was seen once. The chain couples TRBV6-5 to TRBJ1-2; possibly TRBD1 for D (6 bases). The germline V and J ends were trimmed by 6 bases and 4 bases, with 15 bases remaining between them. The length of the CDR3 is 14 residues. From germline, CDR1 is MNHEY and CDR2 SVGAGI. As DNA, the CDR3 is TGTGCCAGCAGACCGGACAGAGTAACCTATGGCTACACCTTC. Protein: CASRPDRVTYGYTF.

The chain joins TRBV19 to TRBJ2-7; D perhaps matches TRBD2 (6 bases). V lost 7 bases, J lost 0 bases, and 10 bases lay in between. The CDR3 has 13 residues. Per germline, CDR1 LNHDA and CDR2 SQIVND (reference sequence). The CDR3 DNA reads TGTGCCAGTAAGGGACTGACCTCCTACGAGCAGTACTTC. Protein: CASKGLTSYEQYF.

This clonotype was recorded at least ten times. The chain uses TRBV10-3 and TRBJ1-3, with 7 bases aligning to TRBD1. Trimming removed 6 bases from V and 0 bases from J; junction bases left unmatched: 5. The CDR3 length is 15 residues. CDR1 and CDR2 (germline): ENHRY, SYGVKD. The CDR3 loop reads CAISRGQASGNTIYF. CDR3 sequence (DNA): TGTGCCATCAGCCGCGGACAGGCCTCTGGAAACACCATATATTTT.

This clonotype was seen more than once but under ten times. The rearrangement links TRBV5-1 to TRBJ1-1, with TRBD1 as a possible D gene (6 bases). This CDR3 region has 14 residues. Germline CDR1 SGHRS, CDR2 YFSETQ. Trimming took 0 bases from V and 5 from J, leaving 11 bases between them. The CDR3 DNA reads as TGCGCCAGCAGCTTGGTGGGGGGCTTTACTGAAGCTTTCTTT. Protein sequence: CASSLVGGFTEAFF.

The genes are TRBV7-8 and TRBJ2-7; 14 bases match TRBD2. The trim removed 5 bases at V and 2 bases at J, leaving 11 bases unmatched. CDR1 is SGHVS and CDR2 is FQNEAQ in the germline V gene. The CDR3 runs 18 residues. CDR3 protein: CASSPNHGLAGGTYEQYF. As DNA, the CDR3 is TGTGCCAGCAGCCCGAACCACGGACTAGCGGGAGGCACCTACGAGCAGTACTTC.

This clonotype was seen many times. The rearrangement joins TRBV10-2 to TRBJ1-1; D is undetermined. Trimming pared 6 bases from V and 6 bases from J, leaving 8 bases between. The CDR3 is 11 amino acids. Germline V gene sequence: CDR1 WSHSY, CDR2 SAAADI. This chain's CDR3 is CASREGAEAFF. The CDR3 DNA reads TGCGCCAGCAGGGAGGGTGCTGAAGCTTTCTTT.

The chain recombines TRBV6-1 with TRBJ1-1; D might be TRBD1 (5 bases). The CDR3 contains 14 residues. V lost 6 bases and J lost 7, with 18 bases in between. Per germline, CDR1 MNHNS and CDR2 SASEGT. CDR3 region: CASRPGPQSREAFF. CDR3 coding DNA: TGTGCCAGCAGGCCGGGACCCCAGTCCCGTGAAGCTTTCTTT.

The J gene is TRBJ2-1, the V gene TRBV9; possible D gene TRBD1, 6 bases. This CDR3 is built from 16 residues. V was pared by 1 base and J by 2 bases, with 13 bases between. Germline V lookup: CDR1 SGDLS, CDR2 YYNGEE. The CDR3 DNA reads as TGTGCCAGCAGCGTACCCAGGACAGCTACCTACAATGAGCAGTTCTTC. Encoded protein: CASSVPRTATYNEQFF.

This clonotype came up many times. The V call is TRBV28, the J call TRBJ2-5, with 12 bases that match TRBD2. The CDR3 has 17 amino acids. J gave up 5 bases and V 5 bases, and 12 bases lay outside the gene matches. In germline, CDR1 is MDHEN, CDR2 SYDVKM. Written as DNA, the CDR3 is TGTGCCAGCAGTCCCTGGACTAGCGGGATTAATTCGGAGACCCAGTACTTC. It translates to CASSPWTSGINSETQYF.

Details on this clonotype: A much larger clone differs by one base, so this may be a read error. The genes are TRBV10-3 and TRBJ2-7; D is unresolved. The CDR3 extends over 13 amino acids. Germline V lookup: CDR1 ENHRY, CDR2 SYGVKD. In nucleotides, the CDR3 is TGTGCCATCAGAGAGTCGATGCGCTACGAGCAGTACTTC. This encodes CAIRESMRYEQYF.

This clonotype was seen a handful of times. The CDR3 sequence is CASSLGRAPRTDTQYF. Written as DNA, the CDR3 is TGTGCCAGCAGCCTCGGGAGAGCTCCGCGGACAGATACGCAGTATTTT. This chain uses TRBV7-2 with TRBJ2-3; a weak D match, TRBD2 (6 bases). Germline-derived CDR1 and CDR2 are SGHTA and FQGNSA. V was shortened by 5 bases and J by 3 bases, with 18 bases between the two germline ends. The CDR3 length is 16 residues.

This chain joins TRBV24-1 and TRBJ2-1, with D possibly being TRBD2 (7 bases). The CDR3 is 18 residues long. Germline-derived CDR1 and CDR2 are KGHDR and SFDVKD. The V and J ends lost 7 bases and 0 bases respectively, with 21 bases between them. CDR3 region: CATSGQGSAGYSYNEQFF. The CDR3 DNA is TGTGCCACCAGCGGCCAGGGGTCAGCGGGATACTCCTACAATGAGCAGTTCTTC.

The chain combines TRBV20-1 with TRBJ1-5; D is undetermined. Germline CDR1 and CDR2: DFQATT and SNEGSKA (reference sequence). The V and J ends lost 4 bases and 3 bases respectively, with 13 bases between them. The CDR3 is made up of 14 amino acids. CDR3 in DNA: TGCAGTGCTAAAGCCAGTAGCGTCAATCAGCCCCAGCATTTT. Translated: CSAKASSVNQPQHF.

This sequence joins TRBV29-1 and TRBJ1-1, with 7 bases identical to TRBD1. J lost 1 base, V lost 8 bases, and 10 bases had no gene match. The V gene's germline CDR1 is SQVTM and CDR2 ANQGSEA. The length of the CDR3 is 14 residues. The CDR3, as DNA: TGCAGCCTAACGCAGGGGGGATGGAACACTGAAGCTTTCTTT. Its protein is CSLTQGGWNTEAFF.

This chain connects TRBV10-3 to TRBJ2-6; D perhaps matches TRBD1 (6 bases). In germline, CDR1 is ENHRY, CDR2 SYGVKD. The CDR3 loop spans 14 amino acids. Trimming pared 9 bases from V and 2 bases from J, leaving 11 bases between. CDR3 sequence: CAIKGDPGANVLTF. CDR3 bases: TGTGCCATAAAGGGGGACCCTGGGGCCAACGTCCTGACTTTC.

The chain is built from TRBV20-1 and TRBJ2-1; D is undetermined. This CDR3 is built from 14 residues. CDR1 DFQATT and CDR2 SNEGSKA come from the germline V gene (reference sequence). V was clipped by 2 bases and J by 8 bases, with 16 bases between them. The CDR3 region is CSARSGLVAYEQFF. Written as DNA, the CDR3 is TGCAGTGCTAGATCGGGCCTAGTTGCGTATGAGCAGTTCTTC.

The sample holds many counts of this clonotype. The chain links TRBV5-1 to TRBJ2-1; 7 nucleotides agree with TRBD2. In germline, CDR1 is SGHRS, CDR2 YFSETQ. V lost 0 bases and J lost 5; bases outside the gene matches: 2. The CDR3 is made up of 14 amino acids. The CDR3 sequence: CASSLGGRDNEQFF. The CDR3 DNA sequence: TGCGCCAGCAGCTTGGGAGGGAGGGACAATGAGCAGTTCTTC.

This clonotype was found a few times. The chain has TRBV20-1 and TRBJ2-1; TRBD2 matches 7 bases. The CDR3 has 13 residues. V shed 6 bases, J shed 7 bases, and the junction held 9 bases outside the gene matches. Germline CDR1 reads DFQATT; CDR2 reads SNEGSKA (reference sequence). DNA for the CDR3: TGCAGTGCGGACGACCTTAGCGGGAATGAGCAGTTCTTC. Protein product: CSADDLSGNEQFF.